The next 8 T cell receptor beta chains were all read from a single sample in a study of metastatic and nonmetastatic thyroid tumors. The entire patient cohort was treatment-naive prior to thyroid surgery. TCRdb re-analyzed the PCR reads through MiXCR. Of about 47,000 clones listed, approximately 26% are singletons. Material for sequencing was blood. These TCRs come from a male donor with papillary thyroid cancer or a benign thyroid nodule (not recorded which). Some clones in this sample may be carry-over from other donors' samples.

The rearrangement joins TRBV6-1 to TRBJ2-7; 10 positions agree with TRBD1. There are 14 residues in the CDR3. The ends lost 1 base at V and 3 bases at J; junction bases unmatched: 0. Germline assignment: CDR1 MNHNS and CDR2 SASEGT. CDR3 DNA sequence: TGTGCCAGCAGTGAAGGGACAGGGGGCTACGAGCAGTACTTC. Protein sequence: CASSEGTGGYEQYF.

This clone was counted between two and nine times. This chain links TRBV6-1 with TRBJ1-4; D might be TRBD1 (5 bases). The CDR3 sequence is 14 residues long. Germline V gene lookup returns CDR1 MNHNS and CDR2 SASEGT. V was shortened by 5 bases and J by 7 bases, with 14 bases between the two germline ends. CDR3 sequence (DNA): TGTGCCAGCAGTCGGGCCAGGGCAGGTGAAAAACTGTTTTTT. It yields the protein CASSRARAGEKLFF.

The CDR3 coding sequence is TGCGCCAGCAGCTTGGGTGATAGCGGGGAGCTGTTTTTT. Amino acid sequence: CASSLGDSGELFF. The chain has TRBV5-1 and TRBJ2-2; D call uncertain. The germline gives CDR1 SGHRS, CDR2 YFSETQ. The CDR3 is made up of 13 amino acids. Trimming removed 0 bases at V and 7 bases at J, with 7 bases between. Using reference TRBV5-1 and TRBJ2-2 for the parts outside the CDR3, the full variable domain is KAGVTQTPRYLIKTRGQQVTLSCSPISGHRSVSWYQQTPGQGLQFLFEYFSETQRNKGNFPGRFSGRQFSNSRSEMNVSTLELGDSALYLCASSLGDSGELFFGEGSRLTVL.

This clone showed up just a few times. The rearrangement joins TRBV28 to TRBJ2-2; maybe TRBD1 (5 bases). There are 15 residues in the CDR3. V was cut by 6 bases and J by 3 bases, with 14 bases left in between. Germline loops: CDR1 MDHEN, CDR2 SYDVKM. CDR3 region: CASRGQGYDTGELFF. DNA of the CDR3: TGTGCCAGCAGGGGGCAGGGCTATGACACCGGGGAGCTGTTTTTT.

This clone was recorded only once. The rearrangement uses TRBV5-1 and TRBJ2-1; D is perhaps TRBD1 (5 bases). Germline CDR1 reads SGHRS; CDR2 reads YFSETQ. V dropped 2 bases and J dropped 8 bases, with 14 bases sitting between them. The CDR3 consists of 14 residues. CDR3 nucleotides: TGCGCCAGCAGCTTACGGACATGGCGGTATGAGCAGTTCTTC. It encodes CASSLRTWRYEQFF.

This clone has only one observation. The CDR3 DNA follows: TGCGCCAGCAGCTTGCTCCCCGCTGGGGAGCAGTACTTC. Amino acids: CASSLLPAGEQYF. The V gene is TRBV5-1, the J gene TRBJ2-7; D uncertain. With 1 base removed from V and 7 bases from J, the gap between germline ends came to 12 bases. CDR1 and CDR2 (germline): SGHRS, YFSETQ. This CDR3 is 13 amino acids long.

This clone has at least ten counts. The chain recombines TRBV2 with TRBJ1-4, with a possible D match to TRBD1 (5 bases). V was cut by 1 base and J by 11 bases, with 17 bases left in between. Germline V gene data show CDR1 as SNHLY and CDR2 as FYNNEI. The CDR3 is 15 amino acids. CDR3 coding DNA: TGTGCCAGCAGTGAAGAGGCCCCAGGGCAGAGGAAACTGTTTTTT. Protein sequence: CASSEEAPGQRKLFF.

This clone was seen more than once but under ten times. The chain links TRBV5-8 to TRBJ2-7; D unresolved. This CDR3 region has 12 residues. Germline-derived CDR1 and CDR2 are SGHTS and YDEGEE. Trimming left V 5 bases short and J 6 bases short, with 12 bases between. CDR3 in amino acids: CASRFSVSEQYV. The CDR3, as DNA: TGTGCCAGCAGGTTTTCAGTATCCGAGCAGTACGTC.